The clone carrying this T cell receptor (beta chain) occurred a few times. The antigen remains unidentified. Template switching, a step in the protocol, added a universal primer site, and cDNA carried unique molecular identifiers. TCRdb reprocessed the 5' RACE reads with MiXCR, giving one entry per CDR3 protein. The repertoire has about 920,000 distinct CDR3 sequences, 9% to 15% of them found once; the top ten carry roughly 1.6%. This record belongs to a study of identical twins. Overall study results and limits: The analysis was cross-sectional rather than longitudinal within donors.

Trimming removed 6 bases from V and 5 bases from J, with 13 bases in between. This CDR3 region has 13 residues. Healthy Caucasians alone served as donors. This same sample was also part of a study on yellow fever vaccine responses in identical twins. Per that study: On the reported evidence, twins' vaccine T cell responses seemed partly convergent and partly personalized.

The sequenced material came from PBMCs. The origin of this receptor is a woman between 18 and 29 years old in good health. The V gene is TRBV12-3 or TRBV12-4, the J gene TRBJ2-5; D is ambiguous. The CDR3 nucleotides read TGTGCCAGCAGGAGGTCCCCCCTGGAGACCCAGTACTTC. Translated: CASRRSPLETQYF.